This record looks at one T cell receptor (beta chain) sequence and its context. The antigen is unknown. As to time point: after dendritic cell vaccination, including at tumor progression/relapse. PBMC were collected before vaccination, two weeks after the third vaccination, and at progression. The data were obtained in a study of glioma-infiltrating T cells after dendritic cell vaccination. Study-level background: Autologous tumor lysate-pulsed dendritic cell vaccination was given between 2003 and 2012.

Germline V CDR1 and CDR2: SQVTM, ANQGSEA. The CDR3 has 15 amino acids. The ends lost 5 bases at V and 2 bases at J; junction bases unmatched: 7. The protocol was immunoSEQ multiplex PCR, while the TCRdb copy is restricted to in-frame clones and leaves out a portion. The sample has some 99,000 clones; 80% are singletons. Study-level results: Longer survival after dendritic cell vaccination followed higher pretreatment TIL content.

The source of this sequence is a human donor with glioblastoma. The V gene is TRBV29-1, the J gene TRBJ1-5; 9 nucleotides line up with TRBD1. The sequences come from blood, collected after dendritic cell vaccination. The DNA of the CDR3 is TGCAGCGTTTCCACAGGGGGCCTTGGCAATCAGCCCCAGCATTTT. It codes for CSVSTGGLGNQPQHF.